Listed here is a single TCR beta chain. This sample is part of a study of cytomegalovirus exposure and HLA in healthy donors. In the PCR, 60 Vbeta and 13 Jbeta primers were used. The data were produced by immunoSEQ multiplex PCR, yet TCRdb's version contains in-frame clones alone and is incomplete. Recorded for this sample: 200,000 to 250,000 clones. The sequence derives from a woman aged 25 to 45 in good health and CMV-seropositive. The specimen sequenced was PBMCs.

DNA for the CDR3: TGTGCCAGCAGCTTATTTGTGGGAAGCGGGGGCCGAGTAGATACGCAGTATTTT. It translates to CASSLFVGSGGRVDTQYF. The chain joins TRBV7-2 to TRBJ2-3, with 8 bases that match TRBD2. CDR1 is SGHTA and CDR2 is FQGNSA in the germline V gene. The CDR3 has 18 residues. J lost 5 bases, V lost 2 bases, and 15 bases had no gene match.